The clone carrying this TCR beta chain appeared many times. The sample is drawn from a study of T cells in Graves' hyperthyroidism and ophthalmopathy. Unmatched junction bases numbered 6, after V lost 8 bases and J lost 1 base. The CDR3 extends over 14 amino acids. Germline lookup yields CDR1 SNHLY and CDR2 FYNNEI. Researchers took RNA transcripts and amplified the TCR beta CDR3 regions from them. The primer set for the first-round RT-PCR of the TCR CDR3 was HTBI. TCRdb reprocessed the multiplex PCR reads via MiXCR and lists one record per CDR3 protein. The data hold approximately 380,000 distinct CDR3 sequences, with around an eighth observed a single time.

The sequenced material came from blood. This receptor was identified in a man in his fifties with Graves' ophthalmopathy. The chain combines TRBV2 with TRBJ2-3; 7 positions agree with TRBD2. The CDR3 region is CASGWTRRTDTQYF. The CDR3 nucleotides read TGTGCCAGCGGATGGACTAGGCGCACAGATACGCAGTATTTT.